Listed below are T cell receptor beta chains from one sample, sequenced in a study of blood T cells in healthy people across ages. TCRdb reprocessed the 5' RACE reads via MiXCR and lists one record per CDR3 protein. The sample includes a few hundred thousand distinct CDR3 sequences, approximately 25% of them seen just once. Material: blood. The source is a woman between 65 and 79 years old in good health. Each CDR3 is given with its conserved first and last residue. D genes are given only for firm matches. Where a row states a size, it is once, few, many or the class of an expanded clone; other rows omit it.

size: .; D: .; V: TRBV9; J: TRBJ1-1; CDR3: CASSRYGSFTNTEAFF; DNA: TGTGCCAGCAGCAGGTACGGGTCCTTTACAAACACTGAAGCTTTCTTT
size: .; D: .; V: TRBV6-6; J: TRBJ2-2; CDR3: CASKIAAGTGELFF; DNA: TGTGCCAGCAAAATAGCGGCCGGCACCGGGGAGCTGTTTTTT
size: .; D: .; V: TRBV20-1; J: TRBJ1-4; CDR3: CSARDSRAGTNEKLFF; DNA: TGCAGTGCTAGAGACTCCAGGGCGGGAACTAATGAAAAACTGTTTTTT
size: few; D: .; V: TRBV12-3/TRBV12-4; J: TRBJ1-5; CDR3: CASSLAVNQPQHF; DNA: TGTGCCAGCAGTTTAGCAGTGAATCAGCCCCAGCATTTT
size: once; D: .; V: TRBV5-1; J: TRBJ2-6; CDR3: CASSLKEAGANVLTF; DNA: TGCGCCAGCAGCCTAAAAGAAGCTGGGGCCAACGTCCTGACTTTC
size: few; D: .; V: TRBV7-2; J: TRBJ2-3; CDR3: CASSILTSTDTQYF; DNA: TGTGCCAGCAGCATTCTGACGTCCACAGATACGCAGTATTTT
size: once; D: .; V: TRBV5-1; J: TRBJ1-6; CDR3: CASSESYNSPLHF; DNA: TGCGCCAGCAGCGAGTCCTATAATTCACCCCTCCACTTT
size: many; D: .; V: TRBV7-2; J: TRBJ2-5; CDR3: CASSRAQETQYF; DNA: TGTGCCAGCAGCCGGGCCCAAGAGACCCAGTACTTC
size: .; D: .; V: TRBV5-6; J: TRBJ1-3; CDR3: CASSSLWRSGNTIYF; DNA: TGTGCCAGCAGCTCACTCTGGCGCTCTGGAAACACCATATATTTT
size: .; D: .; V: TRBV6-1; J: TRBJ2-3; CDR3: CASTVRGAASTDTQYF; DNA: TGTGCCAGCACCGTTAGGGGGGCGGCGAGCACAGATACGCAGTATTTT
size: many; D: .; V: TRBV5-1; J: TRBJ2-7; CDR3: CASSPRVGEQYF; DNA: TGCGCCAGCAGCCCCAGGGTAGGGGAGCAGTACTTC
size: .; D: .; V: TRBV7-2; J: TRBJ1-4; CDR3: CASSWGYRGEKLFF; DNA: TGTGCCAGCAGCTGGGGGTACCGCGGTGAAAAACTGTTTTTT
size: .; D: TRBD1; V: TRBV4-1; J: TRBJ2-3; CDR3: CASSQDRVYRGADTQYF; DNA: TGCGCCAGCAGCCAAGATCGGGTATACAGGGGGGCAGATACGCAGTATTTT
size: .; D: TRBD1; V: TRBV20-1; J: TRBJ2-7; CDR3: CSARRAGDSSYEQYF; DNA: TGCAGTGCTAGGAGGGCAGGGGACAGCTCCTACGAGCAGTACTTC
size: .; D: TRBD1; V: TRBV10-2; J: TRBJ1-1; CDR3: CASGGQGFTEAFF; DNA: TGCGCCAGCGGGGGACAGGGGTTCACTGAAGCTTTCTTT
size: .; D: .; V: TRBV12-3/TRBV12-4; J: TRBJ2-3; CDR3: CASSLVAGESADTQYF; DNA: TGTGCCAGCAGTTTGGTTGCAGGGGAGAGCGCAGATACGCAGTATTTT
size: few; D: .; V: TRBV20-1; J: TRBJ2-4; CDR3: CSAVPGQSIQYF; DNA: TGCAGTGCCGTACCGGGCCAGAGCATTCAGTACTTC
size: few; D: .; V: TRBV12-3/TRBV12-4; J: TRBJ1-3; CDR3: CASSGGNTIYF; DNA: TGTGCCAGCTCTGGGGGAAACACCATATATTTT
size: .; D: .; V: TRBV5-1; J: TRBJ1-1; CDR3: CASSLPSAGDTEAFF; DNA: TGCGCCAGCAGCTTGCCCTCGGCAGGGGACACTGAAGCTTTCTTT
size: .; D: TRBD1; V: TRBV5-1; J: TRBJ2-7; CDR3: CASSPDRGRAYEQYF; DNA: TGCGCCAGCAGCCCCGACAGGGGGCGCGCCTACGAGCAGTACTTC
size: few; D: .; V: TRBV7-8; J: TRBJ2-5; CDR3: CASSARQAYGQYF; DNA: TGTGCCAGCAGCGCCCGACAGGCCTACGGGCAGTACTTC
size: few; D: TRBD2; V: TRBV10-3; J: TRBJ2-1; CDR3: CAISNGGAADEQFF; DNA: TGTGCCATCAGTAACGGGGGGGCCGCGGATGAGCAGTTCTTC
size: few; D: .; V: TRBV29-1; J: TRBJ2-5; CDR3: CSVERGPQETQYF; DNA: TGCAGCGTTGAGCGGGGACCGCAAGAGACCCAGTACTTC
size: .; D: .; V: TRBV5-5; J: TRBJ1-5; CDR3: CASNLAGDKKPQHF; DNA: TGTGCCAGCAACTTGGCCGGGGACAAAAAGCCCCAGCATTTT
size: .; D: TRBD1; V: TRBV30; J: TRBJ2-3; CDR3: CAWSTGQASSTDTQYF; DNA: TGTGCCTGGAGTACGGGACAGGCCTCTAGCACAGATACGCAGTATTTT
size: .; D: .; V: TRBV6-5; J: TRBJ2-7; CDR3: CASSYSGRTTGSSYEQYF; DNA: TGTGCCAGCAGTTACTCGGGCCGGACCACAGGTAGCTCCTACGAGCAGTACTTC
size: .; D: .; V: TRBV7-3; J: TRBJ1-3; CDR3: CASSSRPSPGNTVYF; DNA: TGTGCCAGCAGCTCTCGACCGTCTCCTGGAAACACCGTATATTTT
size: .; D: TRBD2; V: TRBV24-1; J: TRBJ2-1; CDR3: CATSDNKRGRNNEQFF; DNA: TGTGCCACCAGTGATAATAAGCGGGGGAGAAACAATGAGCAGTTCTTC
size: .; D: .; V: TRBV29-1; J: TRBJ2-6; CDR3: CSVAGSGADVLTF; DNA: TGCAGCGTTGCCGGGTCTGGGGCCGACGTCCTGACTTTC
size: few; D: .; V: TRBV5-1; J: TRBJ1-2; CDR3: CASSLRGGLDRAFTF; DNA: TGCGCCAGCAGCTTGCGCGGGGGCTTAGACAGAGCCTTCACCTTC
size: .; D: .; V: TRBV7-8; J: TRBJ1-5; CDR3: CASSLREGMGNQPQHF; DNA: TGTGCCAGCAGCTTAAGGGAGGGTATGGGCAATCAGCCCCAGCATTTT
size: .; D: .; V: TRBV6-2/TRBV6-3; J: TRBJ2-2; CDR3: CASSGPRGAANTGELFF; DNA: TGTGCCAGCAGTGGCCCTCGAGGGGCAGCGAACACCGGGGAGCTGTTTTTT
size: few; D: .; V: TRBV10-3; J: TRBJ1-1; CDR3: CAISDGGRAFF; DNA: TGTGCCATCAGTGACGGCGGAAGAGCTTTCTTT
size: .; D: .; V: TRBV19; J: TRBJ2-4; CDR3: CASSIRGSPLAKNIQYF; DNA: TGTGCCAGTAGTATTCGGGGCAGCCCTCTAGCCAAAAACATTCAGTACTTC
size: many; D: TRBD1; V: TRBV29-1; J: TRBJ2-3; CDR3: CSLGTGTSTDTQYF; DNA: TGCAGCCTGGGGACAGGAACTAGCACAGATACGCAGTATTTT
size: .; D: TRBD1; V: TRBV28; J: TRBJ2-3; CDR3: CASTQGQGAQALWDTQYF; DNA: TGTGCCAGCACTCAAGGACAGGGGGCGCAGGCCCTCTGGGATACGCAGTATTTT
size: .; D: .; V: TRBV15; J: TRBJ2-5; CDR3: CATSRTLTGEEAQYF; DNA: TGTGCCACCAGCAGGACGTTGACGGGGGAGGAGGCCCAGTACTTC
size: .; D: .; V: TRBV21-1; J: TRBJ2-7; CDR3: CASSPQGAGTSTYEQYF; DNA: TGTGCCAGCAGCCCCCAAGGCGCCGGGACATCCACCTACGAGCAGTACTTC
size: .; D: .; V: TRBV7-9; J: TRBJ2-7; CDR3: CASSRGGFVHEQYF; DNA: TGTGCCAGCAGTCGCGGGGGCTTCGTCCACGAGCAGTACTTC
size: .; D: .; V: TRBV29-1; J: TRBJ1-5; CDR3: CSAQGPNRPQHF; DNA: TGCAGCGCGCAGGGCCCCAATCGGCCCCAGCATTTT
size: .; D: .; V: TRBV5-1; J: TRBJ2-5; CDR3: CASSPLTAKETQYF; DNA: TGCGCCAGCAGCCCCCTGACAGCAAAAGAGACCCAGTACTTC